This T cell receptor beta chain was recorded in a study of OX40 agonist ivuxolimab in advanced cancers. Describing the broader study: Ivuxolimab, which targeted the costimulatory receptor OX40 (CD134), was an agonistic, fully human IgG2 monoclonal antibody. Intravenous ivuxolimab was administered to patients every 2 weeks at six dose levels: 0.01, 0.1, 0.3, 1.5, 3 and 10 mg/kg. Of the 50 or so patients in dose escalation, 19 had hepatocellular carcinoma, roughly 15 had melanoma, 9 had renal cell carcinoma and 9 had head and neck cancer. In the dose-escalation cohort, around four fifths of patients were male, and the mean age was roughly 60 years with a range of about 20 to 79. Patients were allowed to have had prior anti-PD-1, anti-PD-L1 or anti-CTLA-4 therapy, and 30% to 40% of the dose-escalation patients had previously received checkpoint inhibitors. Partial responses occurred in three dose-escalation patients, of whom one had hepatocellular carcinoma and two had cutaneous melanoma. Peripheral TCRbeta sequencing aimed to test whether ivuxolimab altered TCR sequence diversity and caused clonal T-cell expansion. The paper covers the monotherapy dose-escalation part of the phase I ivuxolimab trial, which included N of about 50 patients. General conclusions and limits of the study: At doses of 0.1 to 3.0 mg/kg, clonal expansion of both CD4+ and CD8+ T cells in blood was seen between baseline and week 6. Low levels of normalized T-cell clonal expansion were also shown by some nonresponding patients. After ivuxolimab, CD8+ T cells had more expanded clones than CD4+ T cells on average. In partial responders in the 0.1-3.0 mg/kg groups, normalized peripheral clonal expansion was found to be among the lowest, especially among CD8+ T cells. The antigen specificity of the clonally expanded peripheral T cells was not determined.

For sequencing of the TCRbeta CDR3 region, genomic DNA was extracted from the sorted cells. The immunoSEQ Assay was used for sequencing of TCRbeta CDR3 regions. This is the immuneACCESS table as TCRdb keeps it, with only in-frame sequences that have V and J called. A part of the clones is gone; compared with another copy, unresolved V genes explain less than half, and the rest is unexplained. For this sample the table gives some 68,000 clones, of which about 88% were detected only once. The top ten hold 1% of the sample. The trial excluded patients who had a history of autoimmune disease or were on systemic immunosuppression. Peripheral blood for TCR sequencing was collected from all dose cohorts at baseline, on cycle 4 day 1, and on cycle 7 day 1. Samples came from an open-label, multicenter, first-in-human phase I dose-escalation trial of ivuxolimab. Adults with locally advanced or metastatic head and neck squamous cell, hepatocellular, melanoma or renal cell carcinoma were enrolled in the trial. Before TCR sequencing, CD4+ T cells and CD8+ T cells from peripheral blood were sorted into separate populations.

V is shortened by 4 bases, J by 5 bases, and the region joining them spans 23 bases. As encoded in the germline V gene, CDR1 is SGHRS while CDR2 is YFSETQ. From its cysteine to its phenylalanine, the CDR3 spans 17 amino acids. Just the 51-base CDR3 DNA is kept, in frame starting at base 1. Regarding this clone: Its target antigen remains unknown. No clone much larger than this one lies a single base away; base qualities are absent.

This sequence was found in an adult with an advanced solid tumor such as melanoma, head and neck, liver or kidney cancer. The sequence joins TRBV5-1 to TRBJ2-3, with a tentative D gene TRBD2 over 5 matching bases. Specimen: CD4+ or CD8+ T cells sorted from blood, collected in a trial of the OX40 agonist ivuxolimab. The nucleotides read TGCGCCAGCAGCCAGACGCCCCAGGAGTCGGCGGGAGATACGCAGTATTTT. The encoded protein is CASSQTPQESAGDTQYF.